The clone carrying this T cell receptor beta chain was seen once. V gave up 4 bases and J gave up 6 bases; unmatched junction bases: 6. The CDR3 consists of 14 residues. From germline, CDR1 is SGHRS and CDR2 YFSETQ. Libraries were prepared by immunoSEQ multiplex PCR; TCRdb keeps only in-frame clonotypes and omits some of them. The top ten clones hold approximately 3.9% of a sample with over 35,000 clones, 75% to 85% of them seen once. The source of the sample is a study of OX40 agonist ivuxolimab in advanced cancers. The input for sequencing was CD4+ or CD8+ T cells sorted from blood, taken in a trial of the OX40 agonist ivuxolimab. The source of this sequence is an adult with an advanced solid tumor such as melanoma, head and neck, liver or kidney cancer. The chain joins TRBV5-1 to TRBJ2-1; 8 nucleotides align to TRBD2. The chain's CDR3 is CASSSLLAGNEQFF. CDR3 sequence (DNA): TGCGCCAGCAGCAGTCTCCTAGCGGGCAATGAGCAGTTCTTC.